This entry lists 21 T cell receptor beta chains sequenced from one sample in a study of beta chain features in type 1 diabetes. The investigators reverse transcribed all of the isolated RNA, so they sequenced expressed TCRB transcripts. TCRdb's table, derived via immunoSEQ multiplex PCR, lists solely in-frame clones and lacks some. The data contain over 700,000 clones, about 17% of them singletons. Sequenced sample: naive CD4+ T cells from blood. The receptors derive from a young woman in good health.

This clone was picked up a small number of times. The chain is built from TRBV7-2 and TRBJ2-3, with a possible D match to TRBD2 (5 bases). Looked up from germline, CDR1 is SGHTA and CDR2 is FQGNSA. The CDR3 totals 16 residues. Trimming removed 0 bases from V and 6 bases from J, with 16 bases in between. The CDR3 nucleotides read TGTGCCAGCAGCTTAGCCCTAGCTTTACTTTTGGATACGCAGTATTTT. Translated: CASSLALALLLDTQYF.

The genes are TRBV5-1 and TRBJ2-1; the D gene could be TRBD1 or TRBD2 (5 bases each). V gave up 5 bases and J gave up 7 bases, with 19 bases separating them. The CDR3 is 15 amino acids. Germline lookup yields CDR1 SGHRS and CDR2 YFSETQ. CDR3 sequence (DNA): TGCGCCAGCAGAGCATCCGGGACCAGTCTAAATGAGCAGTTCTTC. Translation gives CASRASGTSLNEQFF.

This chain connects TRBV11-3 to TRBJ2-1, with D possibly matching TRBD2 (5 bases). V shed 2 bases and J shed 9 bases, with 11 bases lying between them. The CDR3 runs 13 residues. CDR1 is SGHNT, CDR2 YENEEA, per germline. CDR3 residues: CASSLFGESEQFF. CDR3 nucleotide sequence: TGTGCCAGCAGCTTATTCGGGGAGAGTGAGCAGTTCTTC.

CDR3 nucleotide sequence: TGTGCCAGCAGCTTAGCACCGACTGGTGGGACCCAGTACTTC. It is translated as CASSLAPTGGTQYF. This chain links TRBV7-9 with TRBJ2-5, with no clear D. Germline V CDR1 and CDR2: SEHNR, FQNEAQ (reference sequence). This CDR3 is built from 14 residues. Deletions cut 0 bases from V and 7 bases from J, with 12 bases between.

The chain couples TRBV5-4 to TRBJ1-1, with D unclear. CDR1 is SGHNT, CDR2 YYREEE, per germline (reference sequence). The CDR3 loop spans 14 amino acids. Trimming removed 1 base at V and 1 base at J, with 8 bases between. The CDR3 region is CASSLRDGNTEAFF. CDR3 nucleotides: TGTGCCAGCAGCTTGAGGGATGGGAACACTGAAGCTTTCTTT.

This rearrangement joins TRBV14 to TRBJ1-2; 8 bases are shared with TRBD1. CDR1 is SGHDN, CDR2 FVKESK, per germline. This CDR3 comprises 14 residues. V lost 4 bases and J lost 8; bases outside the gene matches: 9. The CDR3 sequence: CASSRNQGAGGYTF. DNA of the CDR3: TGTGCCAGCAGCCGCAACCAGGGGGCTGGGGGCTACACCTTC.

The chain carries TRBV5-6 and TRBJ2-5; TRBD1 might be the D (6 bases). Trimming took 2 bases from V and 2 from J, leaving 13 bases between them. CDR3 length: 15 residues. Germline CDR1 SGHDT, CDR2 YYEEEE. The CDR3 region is CASSFSWGRQETQYF. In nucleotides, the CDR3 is TGTGCCAGCAGCTTTTCATGGGGGCGGCAAGAGACCCAGTACTTC.

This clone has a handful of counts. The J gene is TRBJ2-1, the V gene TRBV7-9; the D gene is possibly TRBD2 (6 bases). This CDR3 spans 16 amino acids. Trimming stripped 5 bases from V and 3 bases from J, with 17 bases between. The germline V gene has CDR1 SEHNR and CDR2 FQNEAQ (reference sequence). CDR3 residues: CASSLLWGRHYNEQFF. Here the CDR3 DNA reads TGTGCCAGCAGCCTCCTCTGGGGGAGGCACTACAATGAGCAGTTCTTC.

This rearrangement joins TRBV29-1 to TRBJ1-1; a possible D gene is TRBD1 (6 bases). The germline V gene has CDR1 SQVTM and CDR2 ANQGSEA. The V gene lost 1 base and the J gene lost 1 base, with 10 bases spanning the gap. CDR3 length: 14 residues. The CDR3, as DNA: TGCAGCGTTGAAGTAGGGGGGTCGAACACTGAAGCTTTCTTT. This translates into CSVEVGGSNTEAFF.

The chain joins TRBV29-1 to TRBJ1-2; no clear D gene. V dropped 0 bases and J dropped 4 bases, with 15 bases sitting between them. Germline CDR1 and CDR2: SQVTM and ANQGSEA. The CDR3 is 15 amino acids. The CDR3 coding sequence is TGCAGCGTTGAAGATCGACCTCGGACTTCCTATGGCTACACCTTC. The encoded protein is CSVEDRPRTSYGYTF.

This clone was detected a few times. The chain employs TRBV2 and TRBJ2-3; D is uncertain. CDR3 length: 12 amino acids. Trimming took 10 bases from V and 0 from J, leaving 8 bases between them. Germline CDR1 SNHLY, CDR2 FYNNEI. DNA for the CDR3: TGTGCCAACGGAGTCAGCACAGATACGCAGTATTTT. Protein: CANGVSTDTQYF.

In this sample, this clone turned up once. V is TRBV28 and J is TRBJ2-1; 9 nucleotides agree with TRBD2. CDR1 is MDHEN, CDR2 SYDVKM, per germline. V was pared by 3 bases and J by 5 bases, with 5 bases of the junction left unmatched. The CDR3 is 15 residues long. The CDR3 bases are TGTGCCAGCAGTTTCGCGGGAGGGCTGAACAATGAGCAGTTCTTC. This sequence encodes CASSFAGGLNNEQFF.

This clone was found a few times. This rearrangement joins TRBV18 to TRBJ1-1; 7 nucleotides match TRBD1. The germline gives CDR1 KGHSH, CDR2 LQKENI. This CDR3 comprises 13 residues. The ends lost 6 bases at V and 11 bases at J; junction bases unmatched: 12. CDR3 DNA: TGTGCCAGCTCCCAGTCTAAGGGGGCACAGGCTTTCTTT. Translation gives CASSQSKGAQAFF.

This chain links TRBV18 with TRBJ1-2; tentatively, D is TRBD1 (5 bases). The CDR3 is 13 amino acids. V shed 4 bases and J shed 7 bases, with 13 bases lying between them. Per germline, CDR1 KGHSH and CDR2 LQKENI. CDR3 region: CASSLRGAGGYTF. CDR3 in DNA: TGTGCCAGCTCACTACGCGGGGCTGGTGGCTACACCTTC.

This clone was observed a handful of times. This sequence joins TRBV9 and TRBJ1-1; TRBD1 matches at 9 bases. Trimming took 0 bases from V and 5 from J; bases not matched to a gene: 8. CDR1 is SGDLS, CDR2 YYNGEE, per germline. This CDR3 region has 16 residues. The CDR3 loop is CASSVEAQGASTEAFF. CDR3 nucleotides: TGTGCCAGCAGCGTAGAGGCACAGGGGGCTAGTACTGAAGCTTTCTTT.

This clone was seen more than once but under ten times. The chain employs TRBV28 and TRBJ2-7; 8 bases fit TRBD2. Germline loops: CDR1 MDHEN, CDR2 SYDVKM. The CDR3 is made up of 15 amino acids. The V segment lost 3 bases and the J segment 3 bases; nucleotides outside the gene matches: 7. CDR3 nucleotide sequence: TGTGCCAGCAGTTTTTCTTTGGCGGGAGGCTACGAGCAGTACTTC. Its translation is CASSFSLAGGYEQYF.

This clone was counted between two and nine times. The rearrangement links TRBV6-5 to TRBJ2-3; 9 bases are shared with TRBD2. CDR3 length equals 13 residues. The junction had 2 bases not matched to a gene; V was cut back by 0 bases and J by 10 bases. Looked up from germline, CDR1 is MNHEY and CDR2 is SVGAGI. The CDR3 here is CASSYSKRGAQYF. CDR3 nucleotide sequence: TGTGCCAGCAGTTACTCGAAGCGGGGGGCGCAGTATTTT.

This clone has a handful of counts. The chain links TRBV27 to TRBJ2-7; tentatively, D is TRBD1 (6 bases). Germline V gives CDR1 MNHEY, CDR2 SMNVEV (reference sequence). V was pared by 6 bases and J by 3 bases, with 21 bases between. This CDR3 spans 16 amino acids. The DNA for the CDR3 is TGTGCCAGCAGCCCTACCGGCAGGGGCCCTTTCTACGAGCAGTACTTC. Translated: CASSPTGRGPFYEQYF.

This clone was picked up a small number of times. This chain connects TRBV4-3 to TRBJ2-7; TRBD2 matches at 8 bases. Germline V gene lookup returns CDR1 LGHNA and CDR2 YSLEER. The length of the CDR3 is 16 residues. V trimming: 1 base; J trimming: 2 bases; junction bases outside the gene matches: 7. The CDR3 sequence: CASSQGQREWAYEQYF. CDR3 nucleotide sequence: TGCGCCAGCAGCCAAGGCCAGCGGGAGTGGGCCTACGAGCAGTACTTC.

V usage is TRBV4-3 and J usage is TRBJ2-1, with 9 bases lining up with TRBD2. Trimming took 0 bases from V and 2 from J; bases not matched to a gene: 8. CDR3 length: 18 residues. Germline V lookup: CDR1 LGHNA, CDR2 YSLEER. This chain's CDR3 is CASSQDPLTSGPYNEQFF. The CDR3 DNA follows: TGCGCCAGCAGCCAAGATCCACTCACTAGCGGGCCCTACAATGAGCAGTTCTTC.

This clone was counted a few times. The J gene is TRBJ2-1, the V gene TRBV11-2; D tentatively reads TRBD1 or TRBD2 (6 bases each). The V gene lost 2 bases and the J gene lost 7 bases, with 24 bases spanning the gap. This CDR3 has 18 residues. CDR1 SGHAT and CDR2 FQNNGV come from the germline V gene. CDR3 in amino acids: CASSLPSHSALGGNEQFF. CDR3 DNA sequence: TGTGCCAGCAGCTTACCTTCCCATTCGGCACTAGGGGGGAATGAGCAGTTCTTC.